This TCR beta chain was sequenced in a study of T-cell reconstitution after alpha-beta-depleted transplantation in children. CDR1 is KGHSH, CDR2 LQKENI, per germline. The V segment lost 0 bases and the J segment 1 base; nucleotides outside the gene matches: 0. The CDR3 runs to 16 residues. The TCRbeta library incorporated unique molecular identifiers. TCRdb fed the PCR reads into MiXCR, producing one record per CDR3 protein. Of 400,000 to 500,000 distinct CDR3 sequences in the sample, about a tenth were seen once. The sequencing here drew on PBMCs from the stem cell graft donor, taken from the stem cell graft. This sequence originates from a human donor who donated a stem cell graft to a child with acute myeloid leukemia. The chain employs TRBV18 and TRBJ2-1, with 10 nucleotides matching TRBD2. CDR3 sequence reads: CASSPPSGRSYNEQFF. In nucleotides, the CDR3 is TGTGCCAGCTCACCACCTAGCGGGAGGTCCTACAATGAGCAGTTCTTC.